The 16 T cell receptor beta chains below come from one sample, sequenced in a study of T cells in Graves' hyperthyroidism and ophthalmopathy. RNA transcripts yielded amplified TCR beta CDR3 regions. With the HTBI primer set, the TCR CDR3 went through a first round of RT-PCR. TCRdb redid the calling of the multiplex PCR reads with MiXCR, one entry per CDR3 protein. The table includes hundreds of thousands of distinct CDR3 sequences, 16% detected once. The sequenced sample consisted of blood. All receptors derive from a woman aged 18-29 years with Graves' hyperthyroidism.

This clonotype was observed at least ten times. V is TRBV7-2 and J is TRBJ2-5; D remains ambiguous. Germline V gene data show CDR1 as SGHTA and CDR2 as FQGNSA. With 5 bases removed from V and 5 bases from J, the gap between germline ends came to 9 bases. The CDR3 spans 12 residues. The CDR3 spells CASSPAVETQYF. The CDR3 nucleotides are TGTGCCAGCAGCCCAGCAGTGGAGACCCAGTACTTC.

The chain couples TRBV6-1 to TRBJ1-2, with D perhaps TRBD1 (6 bases). The V end was cut by 3 bases, the J end by 8 bases, with 10 bases between. The CDR3 has 12 residues. CDR1 and CDR2 from the germline V gene are MNHNS and SASEGT. The CDR3 sequence: CASSDRGYGYTF. CDR3 nucleotide sequence: TGTGCCAGCAGTGACAGGGGTTACGGCTACACCTTC.

This clonotype was recorded at least ten times. The rearrangement links TRBV10-1 to TRBJ2-1, with 10 bases matching TRBD2. Trimming at V came to 7 bases and at J to 10 bases, leaving 13 bases not matched to a gene. The germline gives CDR1 WNHNN, CDR2 SYGVQD (reference sequence). This CDR3 region has 15 residues. CDR3 amino acids: CASTGVLAGIGEQFF. DNA for the CDR3: TGCGCCAGCACAGGGGTACTAGCGGGAATAGGCGAGCAGTTCTTC.

This clonotype showed up many times. The chain is built from TRBV11-2 and TRBJ2-3; D not resolved. CDR1 is SGHAT and CDR2 is FQNNGV in the germline V gene. The CDR3 is 14 amino acids. Trimming left V 3 bases short and J 1 base short, with 8 bases between. CDR3 bases: TGTGCCAGCAGCTTTGGGGTGGGCACAGATACGCAGTATTTT. It yields the protein CASSFGVGTDTQYF.

A few counts support this clonotype. The chain joins TRBV27 to TRBJ2-7; TRBD1 matches 12 bases. The CDR3 has 15 amino acids. The junction had 7 bases not matched to a gene; V was cut back by 6 bases and J by 4 bases. Germline loops: CDR1 MNHEY, CDR2 SMNVEV (reference sequence). CDR3 protein: CASRTTGQGAYEQYF. The CDR3 DNA follows: TGTGCCAGCAGAACCACGGGACAGGGGGCTTACGAGCAGTACTTC.

This clonotype was detected ten times or more. V usage is TRBV12-3 or TRBV12-4 and J usage is TRBJ2-1; a weak D match, TRBD1 (6 bases). V lost 6 bases, J lost 6 bases, and 21 bases lay in between. This CDR3 contains 16 residues. The CDR3 spells CASSLQPGVAVNEQFF. For the CDR3, the DNA is TGTGCCAGCAGCCTACAACCAGGGGTGGCTGTCAATGAGCAGTTCTTC.

This clonotype was counted between two and nine times. The V call is TRBV29-1, the J call TRBJ2-7; no firm D call. The CDR3 is 13 amino acids. V was clipped by 2 bases and J by 2 bases, with 10 bases between them. Germline lookup yields CDR1 SQVTM and CDR2 ANQGSEA. The CDR3 here is CSVERPETYEQYF. Written as DNA, the CDR3 is TGCAGCGTTGAAAGGCCCGAAACCTACGAGCAGTACTTC.

This clonotype was observed a few times. This sequence joins TRBV20-1 and TRBJ1-4, with D tentatively TRBD1 (6 bases). In germline, CDR1 is DFQATT, CDR2 SNEGSKA (reference sequence). This CDR3 contains 15 residues. The V end lost 3 bases, the J end lost 7 bases, and 18 bases lay between the germline ends. The chain's CDR3 is CSARSGRGHSEKLFF. Written as DNA, the CDR3 is TGCAGTGCTAGGTCCGGGCGGGGACATAGTGAAAAACTGTTTTTT.

V gene TRBV28 combines with J gene TRBJ2-5; TRBD1 aligns across 8 bases. From germline, CDR1 is MDHEN and CDR2 SYDVKM. V was clipped by 8 bases and J by 7 bases; unmatched bases: 3. This CDR3 has 11 amino acids. CDR3 protein: CASAQGGTQYF. In nucleotides, the CDR3 is TGTGCCAGCGCACAGGGGGGGACCCAGTACTTC.

Many counts were recorded for this clonotype. The chain carries TRBV20-1 and TRBJ2-3, with D perhaps TRBD1 (6 bases). This CDR3 region has 14 residues. From germline, CDR1 is DFQATT and CDR2 SNEGSKA (reference sequence). V was shortened by 5 bases and J by 0 bases, with 12 bases between the two germline ends. CDR3 DNA sequence: TGCAGTGCTCCTCCGGGACACAGCACAGATACGCAGTATTTT. It encodes CSAPPGHSTDTQYF.

As regards this clonotype: A much larger clone is a single base away; this may be a read error. This rearrangement joins TRBV6-2 or TRBV6-3 to TRBJ2-1; 12 bases are shared with TRBD2. The CDR3 runs 20 residues. The germline V gene has CDR1 MNHEY and CDR2 SVGEGT. The ends lost 4 bases at V and 5 bases at J; junction bases unmatched: 18. CDR3 sequence reads: CASSSLGTGIGLAGHNEQFF. CDR3 bases: TGTGCCAGCAGTTCCCTAGGGACAGGCATTGGACTAGCGGGACACAATGAGCAGTTCTTC.

This clonotype has at least ten counts. The CDR3 spells CASSSPGRRETQYF. CDR3 bases: TGTGCCAGCAGCTCCCCCGGCAGGCGGGAGACCCAGTACTTC. The V and J genes are TRBV11-2 and TRBJ2-5; no clear D gene. CDR1 SGHAT and CDR2 FQNNGV come from the germline V gene. V was pared by 4 bases and J by 5 bases, with 14 bases between. The CDR3 totals 14 residues.

This clonotype was detected only a few times. This chain links TRBV20-1 with TRBJ2-5; TRBD2 agrees at 8 bases. V dropped 3 bases and J dropped 4; count of bases not matched to a gene: 4. The CDR3 is 13 residues long. CDR1 DFQATT and CDR2 SNEGSKA come from the germline V gene (reference sequence). The CDR3 coding sequence is TGCAGTGCTAGCGGGAGGGATCTAGAGACCCAGTACTTC. Protein: CSASGRDLETQYF.

The J gene is TRBJ2-7, the V gene TRBV20-1; 13 nucleotides agree with TRBD2. V shed 0 bases, J shed 0 bases, and the junction held 14 bases outside the gene matches. The CDR3 has 20 amino acids. Germline assignment: CDR1 DFQATT and CDR2 SNEGSKA (reference sequence). In DNA, the CDR3 is TGCAGTGCTAGAGAACTAGGGCTTACTAGCGGGAGGGAAAGCTCCTACGAGCAGTACTTC. Protein sequence: CSARELGLTSGRESSYEQYF.

The rearrangement uses TRBV19 and TRBJ2-1, with TRBD2 matching over 11 bases. This CDR3 spans 14 amino acids. V trimming: 7 bases; J trimming: 4 bases; junction bases outside the gene matches: 3. Looked up from germline, CDR1 is LNHDA and CDR2 is SQIVND (reference sequence). The CDR3 protein is CASKGLAAYNEQFF. CDR3 sequence (DNA): TGTGCCAGTAAGGGACTAGCGGCGTACAATGAGCAGTTCTTC.

The chain joins TRBV10-3 to TRBJ2-4, with D unclear. The ends were cut back, 0 bases at V and 8 bases at J, with 14 bases in the middle. The germline CDR1 and CDR2 sequences are ENHRY and SYGVKD. The length of the CDR3 is 15 residues. CDR3 DNA sequence: TGTGCCATCAGTGAGTCGAGACAAATGGCGGACATTCAGTACTTC. Amino acids: CAISESRQMADIQYF.